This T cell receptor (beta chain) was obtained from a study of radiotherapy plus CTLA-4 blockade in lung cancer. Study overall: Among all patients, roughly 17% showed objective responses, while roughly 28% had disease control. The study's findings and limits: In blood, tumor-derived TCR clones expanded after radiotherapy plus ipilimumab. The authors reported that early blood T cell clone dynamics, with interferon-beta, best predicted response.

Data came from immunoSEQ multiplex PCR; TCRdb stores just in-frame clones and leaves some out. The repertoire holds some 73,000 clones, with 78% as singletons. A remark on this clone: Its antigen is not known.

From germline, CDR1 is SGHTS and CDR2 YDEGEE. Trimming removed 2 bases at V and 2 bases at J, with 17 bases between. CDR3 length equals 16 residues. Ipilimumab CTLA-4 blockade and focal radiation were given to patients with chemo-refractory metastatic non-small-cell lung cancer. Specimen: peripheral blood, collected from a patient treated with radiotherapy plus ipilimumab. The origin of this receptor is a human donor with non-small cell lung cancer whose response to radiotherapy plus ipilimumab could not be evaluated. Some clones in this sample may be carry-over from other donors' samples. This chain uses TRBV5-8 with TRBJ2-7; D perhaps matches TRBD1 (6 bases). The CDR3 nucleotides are TGTGCCAGCAGCTTCTTAAACAGGGATCCGCCCTACGAGCAGTACTTC. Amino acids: CASSFLNRDPPYEQYF.